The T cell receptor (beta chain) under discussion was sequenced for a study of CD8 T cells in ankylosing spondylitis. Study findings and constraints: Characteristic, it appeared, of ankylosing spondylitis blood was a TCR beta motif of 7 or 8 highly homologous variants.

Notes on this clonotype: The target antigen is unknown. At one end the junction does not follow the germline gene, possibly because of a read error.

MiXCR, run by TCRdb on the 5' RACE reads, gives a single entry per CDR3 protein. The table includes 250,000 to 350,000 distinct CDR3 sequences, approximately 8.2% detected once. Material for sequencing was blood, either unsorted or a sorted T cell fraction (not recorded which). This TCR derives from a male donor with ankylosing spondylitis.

In DNA form, the CDR3 reads TGTGCCAGCAGCAGTGGGGGGGTGTGGTTCTTT. Residues: CASSSGGVWFF. The chain joins TRBV12-3 or TRBV12-4 to TRBJ2-1; 7 nucleotides align to TRBD2. This CDR3 spans 11 amino acids.